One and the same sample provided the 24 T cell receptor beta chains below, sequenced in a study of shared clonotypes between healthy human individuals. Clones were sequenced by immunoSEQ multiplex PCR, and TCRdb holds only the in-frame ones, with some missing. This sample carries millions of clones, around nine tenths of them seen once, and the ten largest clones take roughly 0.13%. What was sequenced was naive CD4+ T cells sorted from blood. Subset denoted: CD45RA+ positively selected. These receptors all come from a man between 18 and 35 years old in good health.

CDR3 in DNA: TGTGCCAGTAGTATTGCAGGCTCCTATTCACCCCTCCACTTT. Translating it yields CASSIAGSYSPLHF. The V gene is TRBV19, the J gene TRBJ1-6; D gene ambiguous. V gave up 3 bases and J gave up 8 bases, with 11 bases separating them. This CDR3 has 14 residues. Germline V gene lookup returns CDR1 LNHDA and CDR2 SQIVND (reference sequence). The complete variable domain, with remaining parts taken from reference TRBV19 and TRBJ1-6, reads DGGITQSPKYLFRKEGQNVTLSCEQNLNHDAMYWYRQDPGQGLRLIYYSQIVNDFQKGDIAEGYSVSREKKESFPLTVTSAQKNPTAFYLCASSIAGSYSPLHFGNGTRLTVT.

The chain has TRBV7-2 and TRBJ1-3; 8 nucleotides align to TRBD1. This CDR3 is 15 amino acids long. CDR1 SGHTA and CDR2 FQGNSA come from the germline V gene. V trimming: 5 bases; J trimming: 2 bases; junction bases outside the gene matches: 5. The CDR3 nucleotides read TGTGCCAGCAGCCAATCGGGACAGGCTGGAAACACCATATATTTT. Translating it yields CASSQSGQAGNTIYF.

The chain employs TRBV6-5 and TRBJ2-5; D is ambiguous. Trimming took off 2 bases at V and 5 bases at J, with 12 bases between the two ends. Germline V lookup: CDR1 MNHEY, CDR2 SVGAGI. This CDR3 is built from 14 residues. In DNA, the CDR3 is TGTGCCAGCAGTTACCCTAACATCGGGGAGACCCAGTACTTC. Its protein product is CASSYPNIGETQYF.

The CDR3 DNA follows: TGTGCCAGCAGTGAATCCCCCTCTACCGTGCAGTACTTC. Translation gives CASSESPSTVQYF. V usage is TRBV25-1 and J usage is TRBJ2-7; no firm D call. The CDR3 runs to 13 residues. V was cut by 1 base and J by 9 bases, with 13 bases left in between. Germline V gene data show CDR1 as MGHDK and CDR2 as SYGVNS.

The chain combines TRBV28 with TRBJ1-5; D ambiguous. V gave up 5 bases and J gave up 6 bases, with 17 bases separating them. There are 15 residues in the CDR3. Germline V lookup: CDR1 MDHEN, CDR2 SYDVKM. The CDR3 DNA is TGTGCCAGCAGTCCCGAAGGCATTATAGGTCAGCCCCAGCATTTT. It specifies CASSPEGIIGQPQHF. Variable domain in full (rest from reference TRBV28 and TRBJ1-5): DVKVTQSSRYLVKRTGEKVFLECVQDMDHENMFWYRQDPGLGLRLIYFSYDVKMKEKGDIPEGYSVSREKKERFSLILESASTNQTSMYLCASSPEGIIGQPQHFGDGTRLSIL.

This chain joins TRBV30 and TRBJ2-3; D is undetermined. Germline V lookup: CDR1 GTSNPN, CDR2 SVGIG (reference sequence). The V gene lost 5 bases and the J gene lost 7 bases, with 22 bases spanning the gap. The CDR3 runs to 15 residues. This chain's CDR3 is CAWSGQNWPFYTQYF. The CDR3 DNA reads TGTGCCTGGTCCGGGCAAAACTGGCCCTTCTATACGCAGTATTTT.

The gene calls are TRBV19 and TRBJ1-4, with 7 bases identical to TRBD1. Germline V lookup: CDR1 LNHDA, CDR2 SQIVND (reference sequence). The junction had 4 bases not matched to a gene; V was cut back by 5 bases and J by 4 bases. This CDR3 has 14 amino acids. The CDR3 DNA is TGTGCCAGTAGTTCACGACAGGGTAATGAAAAACTGTTTTTT. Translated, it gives CASSSRQGNEKLFF.

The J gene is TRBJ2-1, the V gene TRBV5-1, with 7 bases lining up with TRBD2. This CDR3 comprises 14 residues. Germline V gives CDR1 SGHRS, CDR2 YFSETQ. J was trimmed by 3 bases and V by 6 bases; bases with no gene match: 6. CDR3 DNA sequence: TGCGCCAGCACCCTAGCGGAAATCTACAATGAGCAGTTCTTC. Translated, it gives CASTLAEIYNEQFF. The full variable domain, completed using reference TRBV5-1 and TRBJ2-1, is KAGVTQTPRYLIKTRGQQVTLSCSPISGHRSVSWYQQTPGQGLQFLFEYFSETQRNKGNFPGRFSGRQFSNSRSEMNVSTLELGDSALYLCASTLAEIYNEQFFGPGTRLTVL.

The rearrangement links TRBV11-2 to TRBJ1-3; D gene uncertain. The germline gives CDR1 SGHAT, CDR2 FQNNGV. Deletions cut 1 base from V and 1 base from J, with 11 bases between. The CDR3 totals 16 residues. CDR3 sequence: CASSLGMKGSGNTIYF. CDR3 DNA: TGTGCCAGCAGCTTAGGGATGAAAGGTTCTGGAAACACCATATATTTT.

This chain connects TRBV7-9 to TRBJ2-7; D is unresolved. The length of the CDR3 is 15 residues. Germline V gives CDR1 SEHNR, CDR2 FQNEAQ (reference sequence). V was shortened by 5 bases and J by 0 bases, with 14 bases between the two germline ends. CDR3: CASSPLDASSYEQYF. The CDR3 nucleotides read TGTGCCAGCAGCCCGCTCGATGCGAGCTCCTACGAGCAGTACTTC.

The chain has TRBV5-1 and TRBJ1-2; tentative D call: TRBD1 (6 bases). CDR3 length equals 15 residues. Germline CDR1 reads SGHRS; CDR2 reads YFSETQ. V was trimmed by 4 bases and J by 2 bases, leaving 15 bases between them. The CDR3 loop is CASSPVGGSNYGYTF. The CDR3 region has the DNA TGCGCCAGCAGCCCCGTGGGGGGCTCGAACTATGGCTACACCTTC.

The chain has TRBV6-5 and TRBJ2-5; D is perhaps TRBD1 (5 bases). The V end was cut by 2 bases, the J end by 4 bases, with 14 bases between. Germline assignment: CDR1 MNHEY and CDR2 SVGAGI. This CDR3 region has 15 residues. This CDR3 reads CASSYGAPARETQYF. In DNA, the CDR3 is TGTGCCAGCAGTTACGGGGCCCCCGCCCGAGAGACCCAGTACTTC.

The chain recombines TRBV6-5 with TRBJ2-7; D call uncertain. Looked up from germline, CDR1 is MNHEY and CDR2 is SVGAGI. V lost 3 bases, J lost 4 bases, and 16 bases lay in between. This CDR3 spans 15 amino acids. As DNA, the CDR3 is TGTGCCAGCAGTTATGACGGATCAGCTTTGTACGAGCAGTACTTC. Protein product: CASSYDGSALYEQYF.

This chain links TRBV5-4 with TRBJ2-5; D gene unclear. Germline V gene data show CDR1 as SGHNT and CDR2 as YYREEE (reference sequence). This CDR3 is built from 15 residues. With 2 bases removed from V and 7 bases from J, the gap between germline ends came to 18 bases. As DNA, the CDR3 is TGTGCCAGCAGCTTTCCCCTAGGTGTACATCCGACCCAGTACTTC. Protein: CASSFPLGVHPTQYF. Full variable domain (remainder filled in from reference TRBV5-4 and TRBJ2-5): ETGVTQSPTHLIKTRGQQVTLRCSSQSGHNTVSWYQQALGQGPQFIFQYYREEENGRGNFPPRFSGLQFPNYSSELNVNALELDDSALYLCASSFPLGVHPTQYFGPGTRLLVL.

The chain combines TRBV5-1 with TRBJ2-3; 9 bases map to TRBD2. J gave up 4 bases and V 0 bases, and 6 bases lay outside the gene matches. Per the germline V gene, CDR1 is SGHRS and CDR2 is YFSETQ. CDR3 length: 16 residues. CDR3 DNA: TGCGCCAGCAGCTTGGAAGGCGGGAGGGCAGCAGATACGCAGTATTTT. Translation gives CASSLEGGRAADTQYF.

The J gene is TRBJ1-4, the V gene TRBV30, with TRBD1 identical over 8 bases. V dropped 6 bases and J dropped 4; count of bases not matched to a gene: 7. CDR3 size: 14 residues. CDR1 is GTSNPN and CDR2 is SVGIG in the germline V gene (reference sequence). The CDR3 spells CACSWTGRNEKLFF. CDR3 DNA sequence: TGTGCCTGCTCTTGGACAGGGCGTAATGAAAAACTGTTTTTT.

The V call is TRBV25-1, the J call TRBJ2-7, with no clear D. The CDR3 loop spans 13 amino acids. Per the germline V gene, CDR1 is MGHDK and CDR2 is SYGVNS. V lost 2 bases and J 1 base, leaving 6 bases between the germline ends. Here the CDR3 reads CASSEVGSYEQYF. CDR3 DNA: TGTGCCAGCAGTGAAGTTGGGTCCTACGAGCAGTACTTC.

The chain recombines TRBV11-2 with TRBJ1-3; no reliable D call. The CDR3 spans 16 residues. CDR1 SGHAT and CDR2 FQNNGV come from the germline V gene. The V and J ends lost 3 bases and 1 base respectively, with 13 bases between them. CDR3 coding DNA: TGTGCCAGCAGCTTTGCTTACTTACTATCTGGAAACACCATATATTTT. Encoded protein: CASSFAYLLSGNTIYF.

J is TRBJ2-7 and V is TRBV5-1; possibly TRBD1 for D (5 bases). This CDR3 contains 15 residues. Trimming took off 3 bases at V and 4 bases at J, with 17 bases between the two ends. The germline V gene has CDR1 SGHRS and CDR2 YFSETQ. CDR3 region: CASSSVNGKGYEQYF. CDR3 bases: TGCGCCAGCAGCTCCGTTAATGGGAAGGGGTACGAGCAGTACTTC.

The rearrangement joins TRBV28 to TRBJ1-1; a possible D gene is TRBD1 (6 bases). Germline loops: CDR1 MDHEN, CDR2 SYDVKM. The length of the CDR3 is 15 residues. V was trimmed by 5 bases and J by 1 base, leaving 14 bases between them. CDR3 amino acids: CASSAPATGNTEAFF. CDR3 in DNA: TGTGCCAGCAGTGCCCCAGCGACAGGGAACACTGAAGCTTTCTTT.

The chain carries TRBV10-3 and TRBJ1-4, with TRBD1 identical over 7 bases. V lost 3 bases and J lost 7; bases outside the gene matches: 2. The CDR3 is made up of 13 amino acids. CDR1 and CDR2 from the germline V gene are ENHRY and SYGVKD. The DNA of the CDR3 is TGTGCCATCAGTGAAACAGGGGCTGAAAAACTGTTTTTT. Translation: CAISETGAEKLFF.

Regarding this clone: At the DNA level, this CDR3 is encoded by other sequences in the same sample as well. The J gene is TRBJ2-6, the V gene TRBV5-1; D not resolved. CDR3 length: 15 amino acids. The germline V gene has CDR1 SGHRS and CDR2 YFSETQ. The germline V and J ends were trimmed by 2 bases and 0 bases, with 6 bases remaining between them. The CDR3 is CASSLGSSGANVLTF. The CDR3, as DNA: TGCGCCAGCAGCTTAGGAAGCTCTGGGGCCAACGTCCTGACTTTC.

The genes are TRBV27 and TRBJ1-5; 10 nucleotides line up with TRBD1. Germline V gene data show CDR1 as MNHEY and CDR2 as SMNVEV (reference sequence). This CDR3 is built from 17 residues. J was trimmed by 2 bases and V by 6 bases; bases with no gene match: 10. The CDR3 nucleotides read TGTGCCAGCAGCCCCGGACAGGGGGAATGGGGCAATCAGCCCCAGCATTTT. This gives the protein CASSPGQGEWGNQPQHF.

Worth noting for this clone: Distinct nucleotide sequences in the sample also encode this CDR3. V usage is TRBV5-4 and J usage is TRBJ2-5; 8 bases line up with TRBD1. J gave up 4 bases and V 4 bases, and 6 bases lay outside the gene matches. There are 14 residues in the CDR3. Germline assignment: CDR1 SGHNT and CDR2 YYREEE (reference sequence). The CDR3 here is CASSATGGGETQYF. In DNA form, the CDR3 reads TGTGCCAGCAGCGCTACAGGGGGTGGAGAGACCCAGTACTTC.